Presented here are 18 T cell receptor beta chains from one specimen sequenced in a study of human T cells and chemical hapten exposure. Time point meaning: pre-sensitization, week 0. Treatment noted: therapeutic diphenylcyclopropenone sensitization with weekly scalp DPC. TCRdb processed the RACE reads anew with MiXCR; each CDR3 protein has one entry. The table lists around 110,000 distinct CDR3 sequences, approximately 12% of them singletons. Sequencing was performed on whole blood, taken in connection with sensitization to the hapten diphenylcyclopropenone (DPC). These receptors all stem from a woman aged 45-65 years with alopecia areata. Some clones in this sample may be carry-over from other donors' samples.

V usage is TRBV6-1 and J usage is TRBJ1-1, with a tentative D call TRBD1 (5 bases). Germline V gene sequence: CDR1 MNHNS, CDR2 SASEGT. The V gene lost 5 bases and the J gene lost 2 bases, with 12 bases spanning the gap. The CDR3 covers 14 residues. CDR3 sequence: CASSFRVGNTEAFF. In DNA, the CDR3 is TGTGCCAGCAGTTTCAGGGTAGGAAACACTGAAGCTTTCTTT.

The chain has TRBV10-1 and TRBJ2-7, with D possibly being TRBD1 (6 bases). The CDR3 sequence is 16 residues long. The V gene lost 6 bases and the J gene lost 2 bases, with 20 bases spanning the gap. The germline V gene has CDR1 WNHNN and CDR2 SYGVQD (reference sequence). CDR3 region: CASSQGPFPSTYEQYF. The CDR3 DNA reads TGCGCCAGCAGCCAGGGGCCCTTCCCTTCGACCTACGAGCAGTACTTC.

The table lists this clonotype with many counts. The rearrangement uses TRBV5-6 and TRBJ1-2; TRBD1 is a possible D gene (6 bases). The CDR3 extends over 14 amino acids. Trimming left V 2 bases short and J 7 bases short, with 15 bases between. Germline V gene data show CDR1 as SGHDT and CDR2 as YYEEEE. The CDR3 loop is CASSFFGRGGGYTF. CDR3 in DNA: TGTGCCAGCAGCTTCTTTGGCAGGGGCGGTGGCTACACCTTC.

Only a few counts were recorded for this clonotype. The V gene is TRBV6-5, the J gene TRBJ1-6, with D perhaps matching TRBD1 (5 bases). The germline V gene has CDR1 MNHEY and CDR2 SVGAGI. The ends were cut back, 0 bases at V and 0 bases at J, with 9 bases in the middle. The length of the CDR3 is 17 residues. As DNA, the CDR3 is TGTGCCAGCAGTTACTCGGCAGACAGCTCCTATAATTCACCCCTCCACTTT. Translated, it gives CASSYSADSSYNSPLHF.

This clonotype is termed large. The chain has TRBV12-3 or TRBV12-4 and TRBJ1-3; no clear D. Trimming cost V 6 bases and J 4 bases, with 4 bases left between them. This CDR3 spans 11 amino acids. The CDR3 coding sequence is TGTGCCAGCAGCGAAGGAAACACCATATATTTT. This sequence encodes CASSEGNTIYF.

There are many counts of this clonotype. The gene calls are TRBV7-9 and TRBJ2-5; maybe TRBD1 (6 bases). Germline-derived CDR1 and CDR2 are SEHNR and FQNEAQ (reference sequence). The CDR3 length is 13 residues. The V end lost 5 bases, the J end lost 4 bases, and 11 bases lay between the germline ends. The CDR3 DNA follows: TGTGCCAGCAGCCCGGGCAGGGGAGAGACCCAGTACTTC. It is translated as CASSPGRGETQYF.

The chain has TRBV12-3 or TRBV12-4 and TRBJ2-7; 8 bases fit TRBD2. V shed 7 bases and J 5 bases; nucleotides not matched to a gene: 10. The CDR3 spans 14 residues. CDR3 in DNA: TGTGCCAGCACCCGAGGAGCGGGGGTCCACGAGCAGTACTTC. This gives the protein CASTRGAGVHEQYF.

This chain's CDR3 is CASRTGQNSNQPQHF. The CDR3 bases are TGTGCCAGCAGGACGGGGCAGAATAGCAATCAGCCCCAGCATTTT. The chain combines TRBV6-6 with TRBJ1-5; D possibly corresponds to TRBD1 (5 bases). The CDR3 spans 15 residues. In germline, CDR1 is MNHNY, CDR2 SVGAGI (reference sequence). V was clipped by 6 bases and J by 0 bases, with 12 bases between them.

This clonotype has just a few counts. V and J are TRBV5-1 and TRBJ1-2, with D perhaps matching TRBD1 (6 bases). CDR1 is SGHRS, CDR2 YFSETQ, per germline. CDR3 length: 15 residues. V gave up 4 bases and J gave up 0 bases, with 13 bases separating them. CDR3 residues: CASSPGDGSNYGYTF. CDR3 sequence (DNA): TGCGCCAGCAGCCCAGGGGACGGATCTAACTATGGCTACACCTTC.

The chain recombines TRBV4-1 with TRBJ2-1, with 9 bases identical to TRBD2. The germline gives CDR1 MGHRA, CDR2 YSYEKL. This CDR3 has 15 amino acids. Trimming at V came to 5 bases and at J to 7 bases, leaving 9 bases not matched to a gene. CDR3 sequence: CASSSPGTSRNEQFF. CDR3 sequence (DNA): TGCGCCAGCAGCTCTCCCGGGACTAGCAGGAATGAGCAGTTCTTC.

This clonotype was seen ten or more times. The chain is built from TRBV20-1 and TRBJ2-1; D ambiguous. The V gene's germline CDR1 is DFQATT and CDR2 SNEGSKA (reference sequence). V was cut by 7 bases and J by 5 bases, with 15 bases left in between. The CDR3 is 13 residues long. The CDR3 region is CSVQDGRHNEQFF. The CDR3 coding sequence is TGCAGTGTTCAGGACGGCAGGCACAATGAGCAGTTCTTC.

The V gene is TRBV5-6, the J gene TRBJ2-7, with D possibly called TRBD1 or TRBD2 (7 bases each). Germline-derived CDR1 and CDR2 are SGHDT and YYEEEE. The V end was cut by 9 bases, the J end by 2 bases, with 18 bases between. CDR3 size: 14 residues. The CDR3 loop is CATSGGTVPYEQYF. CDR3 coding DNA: TGTGCCACCTCCGGGGGGACAGTCCCCTACGAGCAGTACTTC.

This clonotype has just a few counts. CDR3 loop: CASSPRTGVSYEQYF. The CDR3, as DNA: TGTGCCAGCAGCCCCCGGACGGGGGTCTCCTACGAGCAGTACTTC. The chain uses TRBV3-1 and TRBJ2-7; D is possibly TRBD2 (6 bases). This CDR3 has 15 amino acids. The V gene's germline CDR1 is LGHDT and CDR2 YNNKEL (reference sequence). Trimming pared 4 bases from V and 0 bases from J, leaving 13 bases between.

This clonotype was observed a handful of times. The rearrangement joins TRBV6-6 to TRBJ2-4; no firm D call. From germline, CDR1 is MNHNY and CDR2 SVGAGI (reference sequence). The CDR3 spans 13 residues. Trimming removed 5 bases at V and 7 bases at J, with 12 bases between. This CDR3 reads CASSASDANIQYF. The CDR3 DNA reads TGTGCCAGCAGTGCTTCGGACGCCAACATTCAGTACTTC.

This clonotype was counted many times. CDR3 protein: CASSYEGISTDTQYF. Here the CDR3 DNA reads TGTGCCAGCAGTTATGAGGGGATAAGCACAGATACGCAGTATTTT. The rearrangement joins TRBV6-2 or TRBV6-3 to TRBJ2-3; D assignment may be TRBD1 or TRBD2 (5 bases each). CDR3 length: 15 amino acids. Looked up from germline, CDR1 is MNHEY and CDR2 is SVGEGT. The ends were cut back, 3 bases at V and 0 bases at J, with 10 bases in the middle.

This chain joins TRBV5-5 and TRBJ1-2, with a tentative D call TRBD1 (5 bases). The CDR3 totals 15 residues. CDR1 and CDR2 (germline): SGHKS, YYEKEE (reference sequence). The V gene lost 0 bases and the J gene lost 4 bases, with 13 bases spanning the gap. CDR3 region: CASSLDRRVIYGYTF. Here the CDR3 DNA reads TGTGCCAGCAGCTTGGACAGGAGGGTCATCTATGGCTACACCTTC.

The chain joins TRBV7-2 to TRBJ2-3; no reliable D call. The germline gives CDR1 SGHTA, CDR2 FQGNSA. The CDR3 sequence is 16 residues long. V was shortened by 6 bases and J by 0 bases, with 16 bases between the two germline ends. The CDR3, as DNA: TGTGCCAGCAGTTTTCCGTTACAAGGGAGCACAGATACGCAGTATTTT. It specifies CASSFPLQGSTDTQYF.

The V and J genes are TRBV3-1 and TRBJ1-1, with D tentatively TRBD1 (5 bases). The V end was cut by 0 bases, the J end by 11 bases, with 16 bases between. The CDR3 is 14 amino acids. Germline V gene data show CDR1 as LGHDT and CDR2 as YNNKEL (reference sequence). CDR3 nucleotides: TGTGCCAGCAGCCAAGAAGGGATCGGCAGGGCGGCTTTCTTT. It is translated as CASSQEGIGRAAFF.